These 22 T cell receptor beta chains originate from one sample sequenced in a study of T cells after yellow fever vaccination. TCRdb processed the 5' RACE reads anew with MiXCR; each CDR3 protein has one entry. Of 280,000 or so distinct CDR3 sequences in the sample, around 9.3% were seen once. The material was CD4+ T cells sorted from PBMCs, obtained 5 days after the yellow fever booster vaccination. These receptors originate from a young man who received the YFV17D yellow fever vaccine.

This chain connects TRBV10-3 to TRBJ1-2; D remains unclear. The germline V gene encodes CDR1 ENHRY and CDR2 SYGVKD. This CDR3 spans 13 amino acids. The V end lost 8 bases, the J end lost 6 bases, and 16 bases lay between the germline ends. CDR3 nucleotides: TGTGCCATCTCTCGCCGCGGCCCGGATGGCTACACCTTC. It codes for CAISRRGPDGYTF.

This clonotype was detected many times. The V gene is TRBV7-2, the J gene TRBJ1-3; D is ambiguous. V was pared by 1 base and J by 3 bases, with 7 bases between. CDR1 and CDR2 from the germline V gene are SGHTA and FQGNSA. The CDR3 extends over 14 amino acids. DNA of the CDR3: TGTGCCAGCAGCTTAGAAGGGAGTGGAAACACCATATATTTT. Protein product: CASSLEGSGNTIYF.

This clonotype has only a few counts. This rearrangement joins TRBV7-2 to TRBJ2-1; no firm D call. CDR1 is SGHTA and CDR2 is FQGNSA in the germline V gene. V lost 2 bases and J lost 7, with 21 bases in between. The CDR3 extends over 17 amino acids. As DNA, the CDR3 is TGTGCCAGCAGCTTATCCCGAAGCAGGACGATTAGGAATGAGCAGTTCTTC. Protein sequence: CASSLSRSRTIRNEQFF.

The chain carries TRBV5-1 and TRBJ2-1; 8 positions match TRBD2. After removal of 0 bases from V and 8 bases from J, the junction contained 16 bases not matched to a gene. This CDR3 is 18 amino acids long. Germline values: CDR1 SGHRS, CDR2 YFSETQ. In nucleotides, the CDR3 is TGCGCCAGCAGCTTGGACCCGAGGGCGGGGGGCCGCGGCGATGAGCAGTTCTTC. This codes for CASSLDPRAGGRGDEQFF.

This chain uses TRBV20-1 with TRBJ2-7; TRBD2 matches 13 bases. The CDR3 loop spans 16 amino acids. Trimming took 5 bases from V and 4 from J; bases not matched to a gene: 11. The germline V gene has CDR1 DFQATT and CDR2 SNEGSKA (reference sequence). CDR3 residues: CSASCRLAGGGYEQYV. CDR3 coding DNA: TGCAGTGCTTCCTGCCGACTAGCGGGGGGCGGATACGAGCAGTACGTC.

This clonotype was observed a few times. The chain is built from TRBV7-2 and TRBJ2-1; either TRBD1 or TRBD2 may supply D (5 bases each). The CDR3 runs 17 residues. CDR1 is SGHTA, CDR2 FQGNSA, per germline. The ends were cut back, 1 base at V and 0 bases at J, with 13 bases in the middle. CDR3 nucleotide sequence: TGTGCCAGCAGCTTAGGGCTGGGGGTAAGCTCCTACAATGAGCAGTTCTTC. It encodes CASSLGLGVSSYNEQFF.

The CDR3 sequence is CSARAGRINTGELFF. The CDR3 bases are TGCAGTGCTAGAGCGGGTAGGATTAACACCGGGGAGCTGTTTTTT. The J gene is TRBJ2-2, the V gene TRBV20-1; the D is unclear. V was trimmed by 1 base and J by 2 bases, leaving 11 bases between them. The germline V gene encodes CDR1 DFQATT and CDR2 SNEGSKA (reference sequence). The CDR3 extends over 15 amino acids.

This clonotype was observed many times. This chain links TRBV20-1 with TRBJ1-1, with D tentatively TRBD1 (5 bases). The germline V and J ends were trimmed by 4 bases and 1 base, with 10 bases remaining between them. CDR3 size: 13 residues. Germline values: CDR1 DFQATT, CDR2 SNEGSKA (reference sequence). For the CDR3, the DNA is TGCAGTGCTAATTCGGGGGGGAACACTGAAGCTTTCTTT. This translates into CSANSGGNTEAFF.

This clonotype was seen at least ten times. This chain connects TRBV6-5 to TRBJ1-5; 8 nucleotides line up with TRBD1. Trimming at V came to 4 bases and at J to 7 bases, leaving 3 bases not matched to a gene. The CDR3 is made up of 13 amino acids. Germline CDR1 is MNHEY and CDR2 is SVGAGI. CDR3 sequence: CASSFDRGQPQHF. CDR3 in DNA: TGTGCCAGCAGTTTCGACAGGGGCCAGCCCCAGCATTTT.

This clonotype is a singleton in its sample. The chain has TRBV19 and TRBJ1-1; tentative D call: TRBD1 (5 bases). The germline V gene encodes CDR1 LNHDA and CDR2 SQIVND (reference sequence). V gave up 10 bases and J gave up 1 base, with 16 bases separating them. This CDR3 is built from 14 residues. In DNA, the CDR3 is TGTGCCACCATCTCCGGGACGGCGAACACTGAAGCTTTCTTT. Amino acids: CATISGTANTEAFF.

This clonotype was seen a few times. V usage is TRBV2 and J usage is TRBJ2-5; 13 bases align to TRBD2. The germline CDR1 and CDR2 sequences are SNHLY and FYNNEI. The CDR3 spans 16 residues. The J segment lost 5 bases and the V segment lost 6 bases, leaving 9 bases of the junction unmatched. The CDR3 is CASSGTSGGAWETQYF. As DNA, the CDR3 is TGTGCCAGCAGCGGAACTAGCGGGGGGGCCTGGGAGACCCAGTACTTC.

The chain combines TRBV24-1 with TRBJ2-1; 11 bases match TRBD2. The CDR3 contains 16 residues. The ends lost 4 bases at V and 3 bases at J; junction bases unmatched: 4. Germline-derived CDR1 and CDR2 are KGHDR and SFDVKD. CDR3 protein: CATSDASGGYYNEQFF. CDR3 bases: TGTGCCACCAGTGACGCTAGCGGGGGGTACTACAATGAGCAGTTCTTC.

Ten or more counts support this clonotype. V gene TRBV5-1 combines with J gene TRBJ1-2, with 9 bases fitting TRBD1. The CDR3 contains 14 residues. V was clipped by 4 bases and J by 4 bases; unmatched bases: 5. CDR1 and CDR2 from the germline V gene are SGHRS and YFSETQ. This chain's CDR3 is CASSEGQGTYGYTF. In DNA form, the CDR3 reads TGCGCCAGCAGCGAGGGACAGGGAACCTATGGCTACACCTTC.

The chain recombines TRBV5-4 with TRBJ2-1; D could derive from TRBD1 or TRBD2 (6 bases each). The CDR3 has 14 residues. In germline, CDR1 is SGHNT, CDR2 YYREEE (reference sequence). The V and J ends lost 2 bases and 6 bases respectively, with 12 bases between them. As DNA, the CDR3 is TGTGCCAGCAGCTTAGCCGGAGGGGGCAATGAGCAGTTCTTC. Translating gives CASSLAGGGNEQFF. Full variable domain (remainder filled in from reference TRBV5-4 and TRBJ2-1): ETGVTQSPTHLIKTRGQQVTLRCSSQSGHNTVSWYQQALGQGPQFIFQYYREEENGRGNFPPRFSGLQFPNYSSELNVNALELDDSALYLCASSLAGGGNEQFFGPGTRLTVL.

This rearrangement joins TRBV28 to TRBJ2-4, with D maybe TRBD1 (5 bases). The CDR3 extends over 15 amino acids. V was cut by 5 bases and J by 8 bases, with 19 bases left in between. Germline V gene data show CDR1 as MDHEN and CDR2 as SYDVKM. The CDR3 nucleotides read TGTGCCAGCAGTCTCCGCCTCTCAAAACAGGACATTCAGTACTTC. It yields the protein CASSLRLSKQDIQYF.

This clonotype has just a few counts. The chain is built from TRBV14 and TRBJ1-2; D uncertain. V was pared by 4 bases and J by 4 bases, with 13 bases between. From germline, CDR1 is SGHDN and CDR2 FVKESK. CDR3 length equals 14 residues. The CDR3 nucleotides read TGTGCCAGCAGCCCTGGCTCCGTTCTCTATGGCTACACCTTC. This encodes CASSPGSVLYGYTF.

The rearrangement joins TRBV6-1 to TRBJ2-3; TRBD2 aligns across 7 bases. The germline V gene encodes CDR1 MNHNS and CDR2 SASEGT. The V segment lost 11 bases and the J segment 8 bases; nucleotides outside the gene matches: 4. The CDR3 totals 10 residues. Written as DNA, the CDR3 is TGTGCCGCGGGGGACCTTACGCAGTATTTT. As protein: CAAGDLTQYF.

The chain has TRBV9 and TRBJ1-1; D ambiguous. The CDR3 consists of 13 residues. Per the germline V gene, CDR1 is SGDLS and CDR2 is YYNGEE. Between the trimmed V and J ends, which lost 0 bases and 8 bases, there was a span of 11 bases. The CDR3 protein is CASSVDPTGEAFF. CDR3 nucleotide sequence: TGTGCCAGCAGCGTAGATCCAACGGGAGAAGCTTTCTTT.

This clonotype was counted a few times. V is TRBV6-5 and J is TRBJ1-1, with 8 bases that match TRBD1. With 6 bases clipped from V and 2 bases from J, the junction kept 5 bases outside the gene matches. The CDR3 has 14 amino acids. Germline loops: CDR1 MNHEY, CDR2 SVGAGI. The CDR3 coding sequence is TGTGCCAGCAGGACCGACAGGGGAAACACTGAAGCTTTCTTT. This encodes CASRTDRGNTEAFF.

The table lists this clonotype with a few counts. V is TRBV5-1 and J is TRBJ2-7, with no clear D. Germline lookup yields CDR1 SGHRS and CDR2 YFSETQ. The ends were cut back, 0 bases at V and 6 bases at J, with 10 bases in the middle. The CDR3 covers 13 residues. The CDR3 sequence is CASSLAEWGEQYF. The CDR3 bases are TGCGCCAGCAGCTTGGCCGAGTGGGGCGAGCAGTACTTC.

The V gene is TRBV4-1, the J gene TRBJ2-5; no reliable D call. Trimming took off 0 bases at V and 5 bases at J, with 7 bases between the two ends. CDR1 MGHRA and CDR2 YSYEKL come from the germline V gene. CDR3 length: 13 residues. Here the CDR3 reads CASSQDRWETQYF. Written as DNA, the CDR3 is TGCGCCAGCAGCCAAGATCGATGGGAGACCCAGTACTTC.

The sample holds many counts of this clonotype. J is TRBJ1-2 and V is TRBV10-3; 11 nucleotides agree with TRBD1. Germline CDR1 ENHRY, CDR2 SYGVKD. Losses at the gene ends were 10 bases for V and 7 bases for J; bases not matched to a gene: 11. This CDR3 is built from 14 residues. This chain's CDR3 is CATGQGAVKSGYTF. CDR3 DNA: TGTGCCACCGGACAGGGGGCGGTTAAAAGTGGCTACACCTTC.